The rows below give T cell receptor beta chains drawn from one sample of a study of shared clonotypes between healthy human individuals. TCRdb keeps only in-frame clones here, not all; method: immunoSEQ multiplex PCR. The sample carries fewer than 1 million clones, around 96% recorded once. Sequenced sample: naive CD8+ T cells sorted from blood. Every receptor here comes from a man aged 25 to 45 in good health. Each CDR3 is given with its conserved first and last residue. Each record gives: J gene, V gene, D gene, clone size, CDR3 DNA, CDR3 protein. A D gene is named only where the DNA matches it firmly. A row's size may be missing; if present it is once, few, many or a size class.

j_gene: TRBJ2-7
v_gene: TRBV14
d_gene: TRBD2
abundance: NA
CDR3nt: TGTGCCAGCAGCCAAGGTAGCGGGAACCCACTTTCCCCTGTCTCCTACGAGCAGTACTTC
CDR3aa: CASSQGSGNPLSPVSYEQYF

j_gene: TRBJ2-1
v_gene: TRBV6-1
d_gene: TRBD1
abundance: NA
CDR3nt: TGTGCCAGCAGTGACTACTCCGGGACAGGGATTTTCAATGAGCAGTTCTTC
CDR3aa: CASSDYSGTGIFNEQFF

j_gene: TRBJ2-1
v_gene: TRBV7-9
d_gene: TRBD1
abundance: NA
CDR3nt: TGTGCCAGCAGCTTACAGGGGGACAATGAGCAGTTCTTC
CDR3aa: CASSLQGDNEQFF

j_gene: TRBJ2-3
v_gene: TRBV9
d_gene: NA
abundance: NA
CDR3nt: TGTGCCAGCAGCGTAAGTGACTGGAACACAGATACGCAGTATTTT
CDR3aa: CASSVSDWNTDTQYF

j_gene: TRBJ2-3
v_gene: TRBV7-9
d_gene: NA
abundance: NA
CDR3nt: TGTGCCAGCAGCTTTTACTCAAACCACCGCACAGATACGCAGTATTTT
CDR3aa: CASSFYSNHRTDTQYF

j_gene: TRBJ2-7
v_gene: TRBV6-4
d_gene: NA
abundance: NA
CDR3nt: TGTGCCAGCAGTGAACGGTGGGGCAACTCCTACGAGCAGTACTTC
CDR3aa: CASSERWGNSYEQYF

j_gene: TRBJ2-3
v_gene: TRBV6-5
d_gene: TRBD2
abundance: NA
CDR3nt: TGTGCCAGCAGTTATTCGGTAGCGGGAAACACAGATACGCAGTATTTT
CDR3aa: CASSYSVAGNTDTQYF

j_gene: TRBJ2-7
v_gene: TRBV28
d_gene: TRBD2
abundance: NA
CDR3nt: TGTGCCAGCAGACTCCGCGGGGGGGGTTCCTACGAGCAGTACTTC
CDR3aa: CASRLRGGGSYEQYF

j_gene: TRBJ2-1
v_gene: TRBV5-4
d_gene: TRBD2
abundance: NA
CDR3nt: TGTGCCAGCAGCTTCACTAGCGGGAGGGGGTACGCCAATGAGCAGTTCTTC
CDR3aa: CASSFTSGRGYANEQFF

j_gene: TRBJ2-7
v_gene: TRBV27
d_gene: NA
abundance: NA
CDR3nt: TGTGCCAGCAGTTTAAGTACCCGAAACTACGAGCAGTACTTC
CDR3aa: CASSLSTRNYEQYF

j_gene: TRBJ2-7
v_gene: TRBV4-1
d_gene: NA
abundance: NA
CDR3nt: TGCGCCAGCAGCCAAGTGAGTGGGGACTCCTACGAGCAGTACTTC
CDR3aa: CASSQVSGDSYEQYF

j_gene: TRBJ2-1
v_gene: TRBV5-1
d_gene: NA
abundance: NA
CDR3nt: TGCGCCAGCAGCGAACCACAGGGATCCTACAATGAGCAGTTCTTC
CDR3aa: CASSEPQGSYNEQFF

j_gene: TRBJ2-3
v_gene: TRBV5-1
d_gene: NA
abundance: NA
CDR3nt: TGCGCCAGCAGCTTCGGGCTCGGGACAGATACGCAGTATTTT
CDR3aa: CASSFGLGTDTQYF

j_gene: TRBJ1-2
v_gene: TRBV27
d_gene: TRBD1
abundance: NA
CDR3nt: TGTGCCAGCAAGGACAGGGGCGCTTACCATGGCTACACCTTC
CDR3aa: CASKDRGAYHGYTF

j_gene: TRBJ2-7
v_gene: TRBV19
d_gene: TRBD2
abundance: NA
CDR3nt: TGTGCCAGTAGTCCACGGGACTACCAGGGCGAGCAGTACTTC
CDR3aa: CASSPRDYQGEQYF

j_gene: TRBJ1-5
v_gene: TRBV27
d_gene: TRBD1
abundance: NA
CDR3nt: TGTGCCAGCAGTGTTGACAGGGGGTTGAATCAGCCCCAGCATTTT
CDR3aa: CASSVDRGLNQPQHF

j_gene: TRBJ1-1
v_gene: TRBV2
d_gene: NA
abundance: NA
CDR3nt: TGTGCCAGCAGTGAAGGACTGCCGGGGGCTTTCTTT
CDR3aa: CASSEGLPGAFF

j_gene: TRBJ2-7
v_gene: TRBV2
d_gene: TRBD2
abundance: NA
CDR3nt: TGTGCCAGCAGTGGTCTAGCGGGAGTCTACGAGCAGTACTTC
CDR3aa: CASSGLAGVYEQYF

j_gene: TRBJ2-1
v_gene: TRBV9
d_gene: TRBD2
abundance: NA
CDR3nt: TGTGCCAGCAGCGTAGTAGGGGGGACTAGCGGGACCAATGAGCAGTTCTTC
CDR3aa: CASSVVGGTSGTNEQFF

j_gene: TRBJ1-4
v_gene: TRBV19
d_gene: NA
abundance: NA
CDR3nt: TGTGCCAGTAGTACCCCGTTCCCGAATGAAAAACTGTTTTTT
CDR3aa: CASSTPFPNEKLFF

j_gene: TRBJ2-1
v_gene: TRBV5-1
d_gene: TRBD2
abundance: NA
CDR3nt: TGCGCCAGCAGCTATGACCCGGGACTAGCCTCCTACAATGAGCAGTTCTTC
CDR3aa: CASSYDPGLASYNEQFF

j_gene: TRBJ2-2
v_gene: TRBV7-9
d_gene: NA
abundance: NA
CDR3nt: TGTGCCAGCAGCTCCCCGCCAGGGGGGCGGGACACCGGGGAGCTGTTTTTT
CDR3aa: CASSSPPGGRDTGELFF

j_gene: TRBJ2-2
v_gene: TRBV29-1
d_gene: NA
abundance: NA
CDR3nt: TGCAGCGTGCCCGGGACAACGTCTACCGGGGAGCTGTTTTTT
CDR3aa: CSVPGTTSTGELFF

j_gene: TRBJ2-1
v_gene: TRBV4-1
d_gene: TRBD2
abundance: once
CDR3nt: TGCGCCAGCAGCCAAGAACCGGACGTGGCTAGCGGGAGTGGTGAGCAGTTCTTC
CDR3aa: CASSQEPDVASGSGEQFF

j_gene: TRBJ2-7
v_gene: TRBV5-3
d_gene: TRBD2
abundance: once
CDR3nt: TGTGCCAGAAGACACGCTAGCGGGAGTTCCTACGAGCAGTACTTC
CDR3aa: CARRHASGSSYEQYF

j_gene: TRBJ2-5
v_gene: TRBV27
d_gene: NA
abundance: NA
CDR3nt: TGTGCCAGCAGTTTAGGTGGGAGCCAAGAGACCCAGTACTTC
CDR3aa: CASSLGGSQETQYF

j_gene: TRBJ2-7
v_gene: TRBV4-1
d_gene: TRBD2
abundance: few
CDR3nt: TGCGCCAGCAGCCAAGTTGCGGGAGGGCCCAACATGCTCTACGAGCAGTACTTC
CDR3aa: CASSQVAGGPNMLYEQYF

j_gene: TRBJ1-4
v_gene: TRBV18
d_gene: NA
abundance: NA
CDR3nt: TGTGCCAGCTCGGGCAGGGGCCCTGCAACTAATGAAAAACTGTTTTTT
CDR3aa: CASSGRGPATNEKLFF

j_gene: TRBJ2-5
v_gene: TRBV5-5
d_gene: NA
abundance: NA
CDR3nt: TGTGCCAGCAGCTTGTGGGGAGGAGGGCAAGAGACCCAGTACTTC
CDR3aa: CASSLWGGGQETQYF

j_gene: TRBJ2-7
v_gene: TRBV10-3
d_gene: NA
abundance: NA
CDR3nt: TGTGCCATCAGTGATGCAGAGAAGAGCTACGAGCAGTACTTC
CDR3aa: CAISDAEKSYEQYF

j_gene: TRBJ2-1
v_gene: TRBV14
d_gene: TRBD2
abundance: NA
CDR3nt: TGTGCCAGCAGCCCCCTTTCGGGAGGGCCTAATGAGCAGTTCTTC
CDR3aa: CASSPLSGGPNEQFF

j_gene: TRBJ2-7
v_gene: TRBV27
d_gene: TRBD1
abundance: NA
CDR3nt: TGTGCCAGCAGCTGGACAGGATCCGAGCAGTACTTC
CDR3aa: CASSWTGSEQYF

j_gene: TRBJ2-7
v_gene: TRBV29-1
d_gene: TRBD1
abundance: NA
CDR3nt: TGCAGCGTAACGGACAGGGCCGTCGAGCAGTACTTC
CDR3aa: CSVTDRAVEQYF

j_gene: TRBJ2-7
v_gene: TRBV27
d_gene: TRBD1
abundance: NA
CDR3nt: TGTGCCAGCAGTGACAGGGGGCAAGGGGGAGAGCAGTACTTC
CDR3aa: CASSDRGQGGEQYF

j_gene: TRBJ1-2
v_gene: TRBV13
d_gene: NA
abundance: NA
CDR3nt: TGTGCCAGCAGCACTCGAGGGGAGCTAGAAGACTATGGCTACACCTTC
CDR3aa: CASSTRGELEDYGYTF

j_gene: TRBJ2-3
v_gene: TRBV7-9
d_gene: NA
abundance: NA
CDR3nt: TGTGCCAGCAGCTTTCCGGGAGTTACAGATACGCAGTATTTT
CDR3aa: CASSFPGVTDTQYF

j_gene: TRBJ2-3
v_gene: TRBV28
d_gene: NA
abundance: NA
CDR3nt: TGTGCCAGCAGTCCCAGCCATAAACCCGGAGATACGCAGTATTTT
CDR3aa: CASSPSHKPGDTQYF

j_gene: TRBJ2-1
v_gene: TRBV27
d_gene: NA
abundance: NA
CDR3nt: TGTGCCAGCAGTTTTTCAGACAGGTTCCATGAGCAGTTCTTC
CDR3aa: CASSFSDRFHEQFF

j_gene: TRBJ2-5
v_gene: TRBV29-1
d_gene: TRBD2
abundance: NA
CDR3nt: TGCAGCGTTGAAGAGAGGGGGGGACTAGCGGGAGAGACCCAGTACTTC
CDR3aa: CSVEERGGLAGETQYF

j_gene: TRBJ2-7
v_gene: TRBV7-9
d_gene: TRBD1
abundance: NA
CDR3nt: TGTGCCAGCAGTCCACGACAGGGCGGCTACGAGCAGTACTTC
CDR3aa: CASSPRQGGYEQYF

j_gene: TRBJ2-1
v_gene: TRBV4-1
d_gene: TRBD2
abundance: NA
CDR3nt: TGCGCCAGCAGCCCGTCGGGACTAGCGGCTGAGCAGTTCTTC
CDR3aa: CASSPSGLAAEQFF

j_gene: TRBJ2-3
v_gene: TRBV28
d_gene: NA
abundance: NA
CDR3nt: TGTGCCAGCTCAAAGGGGGCGGGGGTGCATCCAGATACGCAGTATTTT
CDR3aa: CASSKGAGVHPDTQYF

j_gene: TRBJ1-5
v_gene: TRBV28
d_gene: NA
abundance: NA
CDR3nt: TGTGCCAGCACCCTAAGGGGGTGGGACAATCAGCCCCAGCATTTT
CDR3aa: CASTLRGWDNQPQHF

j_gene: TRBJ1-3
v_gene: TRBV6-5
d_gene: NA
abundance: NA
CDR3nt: TGTGCCAGCAGCCTGAACAGTAAGGACACCATATATTTT
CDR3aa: CASSLNSKDTIYF

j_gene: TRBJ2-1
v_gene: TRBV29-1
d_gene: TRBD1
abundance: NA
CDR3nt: TGCAGCGTGAGTGGGACAGGGCGGTACAATGAGCAGTTCTTC
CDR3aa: CSVSGTGRYNEQFF

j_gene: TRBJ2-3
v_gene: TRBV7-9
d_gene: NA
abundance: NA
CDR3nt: TGTGCCAGCAGCACTCACGGGGGAAGCACAGATACGCAGTATTTT
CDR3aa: CASSTHGGSTDTQYF

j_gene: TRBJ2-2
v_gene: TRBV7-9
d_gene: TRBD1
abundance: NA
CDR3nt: TGTGCCAGCAGCCAAGGACAGGGGCCCGGGGAGCTGTTTTTT
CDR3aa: CASSQGQGPGELFF

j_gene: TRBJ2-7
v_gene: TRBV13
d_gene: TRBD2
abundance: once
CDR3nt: TGTGCCAGCAGGCCCCGGGGGGAGGGGTACGAGCAGTACTTC
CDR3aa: CASRPRGEGYEQYF

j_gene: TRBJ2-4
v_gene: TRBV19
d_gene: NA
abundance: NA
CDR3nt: TGTGCCAGTAGTACCCGGGCCGTCCGAGCCAAAAACATTCAGTACTTC
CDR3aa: CASSTRAVRAKNIQYF

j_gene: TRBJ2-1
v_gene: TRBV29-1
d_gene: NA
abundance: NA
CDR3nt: TGCAGCGTTGAAGGAGGTCCCACAATCGGTGAGCAGTTCTTC
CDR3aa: CSVEGGPTIGEQFF

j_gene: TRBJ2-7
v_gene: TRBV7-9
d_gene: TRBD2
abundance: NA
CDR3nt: TGTGCCAGCACACCACTAGCGGTAACCTACGAGCAGTACTTC
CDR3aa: CASTPLAVTYEQYF

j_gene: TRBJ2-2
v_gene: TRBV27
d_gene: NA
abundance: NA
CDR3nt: TGTGCCAGCGCTGGGGGAGGCGCCGGGGAGCTGTTTTTT
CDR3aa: CASAGGGAGELFF

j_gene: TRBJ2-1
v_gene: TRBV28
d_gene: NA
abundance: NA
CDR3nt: TGTGCCAGCAGGGGGATCAGCTCCTACAATGAGCAGTTCTTC
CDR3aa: CASRGISSYNEQFF

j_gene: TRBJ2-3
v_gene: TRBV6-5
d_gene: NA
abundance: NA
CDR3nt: TGTGCCAGCAGCCGACAGGCGATCTTCTCAGATACGCAGTATTTT
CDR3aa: CASSRQAIFSDTQYF

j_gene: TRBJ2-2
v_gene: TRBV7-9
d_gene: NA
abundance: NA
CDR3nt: TGTGCCAGCGCCGACAGGACGAACACCGGGGAGCTGTTTTTT
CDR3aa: CASADRTNTGELFF

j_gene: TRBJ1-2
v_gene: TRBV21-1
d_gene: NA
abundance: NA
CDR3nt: TGTGCCAGCAGCCTAACGGAAGGCTATGGCTACACCTTC
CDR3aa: CASSLTEGYGYTF

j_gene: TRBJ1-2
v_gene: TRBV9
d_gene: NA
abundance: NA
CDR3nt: TGTGCCAGCACCTCCCGACGGGGCTACACCTTC
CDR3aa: CASTSRRGYTF